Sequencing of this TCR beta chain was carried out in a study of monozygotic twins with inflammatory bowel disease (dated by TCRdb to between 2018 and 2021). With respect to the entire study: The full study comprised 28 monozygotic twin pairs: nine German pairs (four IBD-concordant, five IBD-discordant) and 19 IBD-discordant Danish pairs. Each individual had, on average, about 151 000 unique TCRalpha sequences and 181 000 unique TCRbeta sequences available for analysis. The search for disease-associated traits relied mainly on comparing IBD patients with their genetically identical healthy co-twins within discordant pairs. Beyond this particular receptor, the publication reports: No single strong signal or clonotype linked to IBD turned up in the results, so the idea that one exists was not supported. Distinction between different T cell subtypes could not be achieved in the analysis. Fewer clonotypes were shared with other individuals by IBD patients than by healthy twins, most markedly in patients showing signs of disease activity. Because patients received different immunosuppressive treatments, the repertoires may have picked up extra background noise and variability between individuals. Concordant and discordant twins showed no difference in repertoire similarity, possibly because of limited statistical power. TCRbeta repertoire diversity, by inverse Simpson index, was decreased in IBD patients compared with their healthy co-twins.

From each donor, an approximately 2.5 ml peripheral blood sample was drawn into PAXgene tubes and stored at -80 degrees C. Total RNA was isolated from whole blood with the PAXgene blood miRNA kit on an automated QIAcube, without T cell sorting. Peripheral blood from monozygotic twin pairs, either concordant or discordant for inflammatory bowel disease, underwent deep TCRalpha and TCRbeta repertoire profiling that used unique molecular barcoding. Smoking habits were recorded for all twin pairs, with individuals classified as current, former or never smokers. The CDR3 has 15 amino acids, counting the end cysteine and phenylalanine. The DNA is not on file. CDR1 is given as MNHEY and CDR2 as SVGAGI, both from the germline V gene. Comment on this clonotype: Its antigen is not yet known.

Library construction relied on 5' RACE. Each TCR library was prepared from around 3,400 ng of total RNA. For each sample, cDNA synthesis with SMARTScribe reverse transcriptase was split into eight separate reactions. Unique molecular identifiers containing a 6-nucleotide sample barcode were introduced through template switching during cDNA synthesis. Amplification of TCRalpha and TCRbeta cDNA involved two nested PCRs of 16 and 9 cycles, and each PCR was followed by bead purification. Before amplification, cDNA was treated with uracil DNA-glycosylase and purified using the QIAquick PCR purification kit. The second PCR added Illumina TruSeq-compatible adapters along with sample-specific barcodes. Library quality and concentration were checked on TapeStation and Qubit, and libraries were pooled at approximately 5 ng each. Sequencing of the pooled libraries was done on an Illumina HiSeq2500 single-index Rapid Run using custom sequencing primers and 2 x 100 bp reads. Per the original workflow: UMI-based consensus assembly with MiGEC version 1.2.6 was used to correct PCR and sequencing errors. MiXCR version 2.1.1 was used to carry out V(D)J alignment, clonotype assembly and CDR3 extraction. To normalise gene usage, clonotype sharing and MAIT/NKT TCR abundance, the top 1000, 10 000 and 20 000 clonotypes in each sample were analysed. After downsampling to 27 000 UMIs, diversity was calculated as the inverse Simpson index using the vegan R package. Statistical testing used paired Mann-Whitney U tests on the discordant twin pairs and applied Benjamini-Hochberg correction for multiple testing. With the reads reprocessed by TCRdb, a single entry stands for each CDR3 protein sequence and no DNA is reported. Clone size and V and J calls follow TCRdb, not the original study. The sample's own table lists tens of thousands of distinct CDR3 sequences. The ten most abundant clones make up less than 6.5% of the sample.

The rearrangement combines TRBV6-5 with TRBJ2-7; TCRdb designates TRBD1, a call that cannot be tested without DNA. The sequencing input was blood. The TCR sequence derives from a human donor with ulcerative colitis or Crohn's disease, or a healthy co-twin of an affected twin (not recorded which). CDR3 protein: CASSYKGASSYEQYF.